One and the same sample provided the 7 T cell receptor beta chains below, sequenced in a study of blood T cells in healthy people across ages. It was with a sample-barcoded 5' primer and a J-beta primer mix that a second PCR of about 6 to 11 cycles was run. TCRdb reprocessed the 5' RACE reads with MiXCR, giving one entry per CDR3 protein. The sample has about 640,000 distinct CDR3 sequences; approximately 50% are singletons. Material for sequencing was blood. These TCRs come from a man aged 55 to 70 in good health.

This clonotype was seen just once. The V and J genes are TRBV20-1 and TRBJ2-3, with a possible D match to TRBD1 (5 bases). The CDR3 is 12 amino acids. Looked up from germline, CDR1 is DFQATT and CDR2 is SNEGSKA (reference sequence). The V and J ends lost 7 bases and 2 bases respectively, with 10 bases between them. CDR3 sequence (DNA): TGCAGTGTCAGGGCCTTCACAGATACGCAGTATTTT. Its translation: CSVRAFTDTQYF.

This chain connects TRBV4-2 to TRBJ2-1, with TRBD1 matching over 8 bases. The J call is in doubt because the DNA end fits TRBJ2-7 better. The CDR3 length is 18 residues. From germline, CDR1 is LGHNA and CDR2 YNFKEQ. CDR3 amino acids: CASSQSQGGRSSYNEQYF. The DNA of the CDR3 is TGTGCCAGCAGCCAATCACAGGGGGGCCGTAGCTCCTACAATGAGCAGTACTTC.

The J gene is TRBJ2-5, the V gene TRBV12-3 or TRBV12-4; D not resolved. CDR3 size: 13 residues. Deletions cut 1 base from V and 3 bases from J, with 6 bases between. CDR3 DNA sequence: TGTGCCAGCAGTTTAGGAGACAAAGAGACCCAGTACTTC. Translating it yields CASSLGDKETQYF.

The chain carries TRBV28 and TRBJ2-5; 8 positions match TRBD1. V was pared by 5 bases and J by 5 bases, with 10 bases of the junction left unmatched. The CDR3 has 15 amino acids. The germline gives CDR1 MDHEN, CDR2 SYDVKM. The CDR3 nucleotides read TGTGCCAGCAGTACGACAGGGGCGGGGAGGGAGACCCAGTACTTC. Translation: CASSTTGAGRETQYF.

This clonotype was observed many times. This sequence may be a read error, since a much larger clone differs from it by one base. J is TRBJ2-5 and V is TRBV7-6; TRBD1 matches at 9 bases. CDR3 size: 14 residues. CDR1 is SGHVS, CDR2 FNYEAQ, per germline. Unmatched junction bases numbered 10, after V lost 3 bases and J lost 11 bases. The CDR3 nucleotides are TGTGCCAGCAGCTTCGGAACAGGGGGCGATGAGCAGTACTTC. The encoded protein is CASSFGTGGDEQYF. Together with reference TRBV7-6 and TRBJ2-5, the CDR3 gives the full variable domain: GAGVSQSPRYKVTKRGQDVALRCDPISGHVSLYWYRQALGQGPEFLTYFNYEAQQDKSGLPNDRFSAERPEGSISTLTIQRTEQRDSAMYRCASSFGTGGDEQYFGPGTRLLVL.

Here the CDR3 reads CASSDRDKGRRDTQYF. The CDR3 DNA reads as TGTGCCAGCAGTGACCGGGACAAAGGTCGTAGAGATACGCAGTATTTT. The chain uses TRBV12-3 or TRBV12-4 and TRBJ2-3, with D tentatively TRBD1 (6 bases). This CDR3 has 16 residues. V was shortened by 5 bases and J by 5 bases, with 20 bases between the two germline ends.

The V call is TRBV29-1, the J call TRBJ1-2; D is unresolved. The CDR3 is made up of 8 amino acids. Deletions cut 7 bases from V and 6 bases from J, with 3 bases between. Germline V gene sequence: CDR1 SQVTM, CDR2 ANQGSEA. CDR3 DNA sequence: TGCAGCGCGGATGGCTACACCTTC. Residues: CSADGYTF.